This T cell receptor (beta chain) was sequenced in a study of T-cell memory formation after mild COVID-19 (dated by TCRdb to the early 2020s). As for the study more broadly: TCR sequence clusters from the two donors were largely donor specific. T-cell clones expanding and contracting after mild COVID-19 in two donors were tracked by longitudinal TCRalpha and TCRbeta repertoire sequencing. The cohort was made up of two young adult volunteers, one female and one male, who were previously healthy.

The reads were generated on an Illumina NovaSeq 6000. Using 5'RACE with constant-segment primers, TCRalpha and TCRbeta cDNA libraries were constructed, with sample barcodes and unique molecular identifiers added in the process. Trizol reagent was used to extract RNA from every sample. Libraries were amplified in two PCR steps, with a second sample barcode and Illumina TruSeq adapters added in the second step. Libraries were sequenced on an Illumina NovaSeq with 2 x 150 bp paired-end reads. On the authors' methods: Reads were demultiplexed and collapsed into UMI-guided consensus sequences with migec v1.2.7. With mixcr v2.1.11, UMI consensuses were aligned to TRA and TRB V and J templates and assembled into clonotypes. Clonotypes were classified as expanded or contracted when called significant by both edgeR and NoisET, with noise models trained on biological replicates. For edgeR calls, the thresholds were a false discovery rate-adjusted p below 0.01 and a log2 fold-change of 1. As an exploratory analysis of dynamics, PCA with hierarchical clustering was applied to max-normalized trajectories of the 1000 most abundant clonotypes. Each responding clone was given a CD4 or CD8 phenotype based on the CD4+ and CD8+ repertoires, which had been sequenced separately. Starting from the raw public reads, TCRdb applied fastp trimming at Q25, assembled clones with MiXCR and retained in-frame beta chains. Rows are combined by CDR3 protein, so each entry shows the most common genes and DNA. Clone size and V and J calls follow TCRdb, not the original study. For this sample there are just under 350,000 distinct CDR3 sequences; approximately 12% appear just once. About a fifth of the sample rests with the top ten.

Ficoll-Paque density gradient centrifugation was the method used to isolate PBMCs. Its CDR3 holds 16 amino acids, cysteine through phenylalanine. The kept DNA is CDR3 alone, 48 bases in frame from the first base. CDR1 SGHRS and CDR2 YFSETQ were looked up in the germline V gene. V drops 0 bases and J drops 4 bases, leaving 16 bases in between. The paper's findings and limits, for the study overall: Balanced CD4/CD8 phenotypes were observed for clones contracting from day 15 to 85, whereas a bias towards CD4+ was observed for a second wave of clones expanding from day 15 to 37. The study covered only a couple of mild cases, and larger cohorts including severe cases with pre-infection samples were considered necessary. Whether the second-wave clones peaking on day 37 were SARS-CoV-2 specific was not confirmed. Contracting CD4+ clones appeared mostly in the CM and EM memory subsets, whereas CD8+ clones were enriched in EMRA. Some responding clones were detected in pre-infection memory, which suggested that pre-existing cross-reactive memory T cells had joined the SARS-CoV-2 response.

Only a few counts were recorded for this clonotype. Which antigen it targets is not known. The sample holds no much larger clone one base away, and base qualities are not on file. This sequence originates from a young man who had mild COVID-19 (a few samples of this study predate the infection). The sample titles of this study are shuffled in the database, so cell type and time point are left out; the donor was told from shared clones. The sample was PBMCs or a T cell subset sorted from them (not recorded which). The rearrangement joined TRBV5-1 to TRBJ1-1; the D gene is possibly TRBD1, with 5 bases matching. The CDR3 protein: CASSLVGTGWGTEAFF. The sequenced DNA is TGCGCCAGCAGCTTGGTAGGGACCGGTTGGGGCACTGAAGCTTTCTTT.